This T cell receptor beta chain was recorded in a study of regulatory T cells in long-lasting Graves disease. On this clonotype: Antigen specificity is unknown.

Arm-PCR of CDR3 regions with iRepertoire HTBI primers generated TCR beta libraries. In TCRdb, the multiplex PCR reads were re-called with MiXCR into one record per CDR3 protein. The repertoire holds around 450,000 distinct CDR3 sequences, with roughly a fifth as singletons. V lost 5 bases to trimming and J lost 8 bases; unmatched junction nucleotides: 6. This CDR3 has 14 residues. The germline gives CDR1 KGHSH, CDR2 LQKENI. Overall study results and limits: Favoring TRBV28, TRBJ1-2 and TRBJ2-5 was a feature seen in persistent disease. Thyroid tissue was not studied; only peripheral blood was.

Time point in this sample: persistent/refractory GD, antithyroid drugs over 5 years with positive TRAb. From PBMCs, RNA was extracted and then used to make the TCR library. This sample comprised peripheral blood mononuclear cells (PBMCs), obtained when the disease was refractory, from a patient treated with antithyroid drugs. This clonotype originated in a female donor with Graves disease. V and J are TRBV18 and TRBJ1-2, with 12 bases fitting TRBD1. CDR3 residues: CASSEGQGALGYTF. Written as DNA, the CDR3 is TGTGCCAGCTCAGAGGGACAGGGGGCTCTAGGCTACACCTTC.